This TCR beta chain was recovered during a study of beta chain features in type 1 diabetes. The overall study: No patient-donor differences in age, gender, total cells or subset yield. Study conclusions and caveats: Across all four CD4+ subsets, people with type 1 diabetes showed modestly shorter TCRB CDR3s.

Regarding this clone: Its specificity is unknown.

This CDR3 spans 13 amino acids. CDR1 is MNHNS, CDR2 SASEGT, per germline. V was shortened by 7 bases and J by 6 bases, with 16 bases between the two germline ends. The entirety of the isolated RNA underwent reverse transcription, so expressed TCRB transcripts were sequenced. TCRdb keeps only in-frame clones here, not all; method: immunoSEQ multiplex PCR. The table includes approximately 170,000 clones, approximately 7.9% detected once. The sequenced material came from central memory CD4+ T cells from blood. This rearrangement joins TRBV6-1 to TRBJ2-7; D might be TRBD1 (5 bases). This receptor was identified in a man aged 18 to 29 with type 1 diabetes. The CDR3 coding sequence is TGTGCCAGCACCAAAGGGGATTTTCTCGAGCAGTACTTC. Residues: CASTKGDFLEQYF.